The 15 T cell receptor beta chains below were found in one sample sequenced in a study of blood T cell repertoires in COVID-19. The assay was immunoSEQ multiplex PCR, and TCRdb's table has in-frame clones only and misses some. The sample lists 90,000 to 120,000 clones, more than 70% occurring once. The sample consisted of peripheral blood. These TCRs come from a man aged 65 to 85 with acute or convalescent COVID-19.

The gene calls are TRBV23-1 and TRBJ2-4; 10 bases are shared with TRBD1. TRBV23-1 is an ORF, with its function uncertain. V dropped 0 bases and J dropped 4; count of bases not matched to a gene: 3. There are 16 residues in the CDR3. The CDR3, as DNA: TGCGCCAGCAGTCAATCGAGGGACAGGGGAAAAAACATTCAGTACTTC. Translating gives CASSQSRDRGKNIQYF.

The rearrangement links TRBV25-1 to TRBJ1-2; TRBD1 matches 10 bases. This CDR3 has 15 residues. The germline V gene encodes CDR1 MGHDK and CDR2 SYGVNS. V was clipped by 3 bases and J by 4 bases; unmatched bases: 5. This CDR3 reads CASSDPGQGSYGYTF. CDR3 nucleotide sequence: TGTGCCAGCAGTGATCCGGGACAGGGGTCCTATGGCTACACCTTC.

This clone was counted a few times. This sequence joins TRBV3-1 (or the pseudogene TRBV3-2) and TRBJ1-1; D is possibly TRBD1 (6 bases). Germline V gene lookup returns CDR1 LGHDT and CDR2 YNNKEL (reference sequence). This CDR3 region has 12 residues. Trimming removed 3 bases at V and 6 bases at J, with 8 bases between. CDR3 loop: CASSQGTPEAFF. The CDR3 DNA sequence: TGTGCCAGCAGCCAGGGGACACCTGAAGCTTTCTTT.

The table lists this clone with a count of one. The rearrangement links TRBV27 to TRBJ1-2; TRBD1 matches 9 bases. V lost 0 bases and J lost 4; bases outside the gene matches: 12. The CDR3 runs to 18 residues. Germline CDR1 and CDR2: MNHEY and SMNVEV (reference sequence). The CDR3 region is CASSLSIGTGISSYGYTF. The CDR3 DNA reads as TGTGCCAGCAGTTTATCGATCGGGACAGGGATCTCTAGCTATGGCTACACCTTC.

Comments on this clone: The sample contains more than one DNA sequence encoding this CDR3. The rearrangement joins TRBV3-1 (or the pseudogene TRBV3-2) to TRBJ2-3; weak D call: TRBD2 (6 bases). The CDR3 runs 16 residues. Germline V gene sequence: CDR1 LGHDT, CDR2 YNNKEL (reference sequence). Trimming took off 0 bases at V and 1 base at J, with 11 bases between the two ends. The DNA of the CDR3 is TGTGCCAGCAGCCAAGATTCGGGACTTCGCACAGATACGCAGTATTTT. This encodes CASSQDSGLRTDTQYF.

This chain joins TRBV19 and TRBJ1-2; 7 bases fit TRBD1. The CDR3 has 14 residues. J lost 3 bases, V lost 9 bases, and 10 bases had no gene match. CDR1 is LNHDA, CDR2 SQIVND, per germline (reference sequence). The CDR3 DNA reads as TGTGCCAGCCAAAGACAGGGAGAGTACTATGGCTACACCTTC. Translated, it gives CASQRQGEYYGYTF. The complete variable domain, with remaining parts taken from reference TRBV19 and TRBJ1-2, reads DGGITQSPKYLFRKEGQNVTLSCEQNLNHDAMYWYRQDPGQGLRLIYYSQIVNDFQKGDIAEGYSVSREKKESFPLTVTSAQKNPTAFYLCASQRQGEYYGYTFGSGTRLTVV.

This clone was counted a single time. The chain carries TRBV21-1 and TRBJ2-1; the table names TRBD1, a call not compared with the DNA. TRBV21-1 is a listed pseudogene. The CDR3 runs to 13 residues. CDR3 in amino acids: CASSKGQINEQFF. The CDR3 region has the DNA TGTGCCAGCAGCAAAGGGCAGATCAATGAGCAGTTCTTC.

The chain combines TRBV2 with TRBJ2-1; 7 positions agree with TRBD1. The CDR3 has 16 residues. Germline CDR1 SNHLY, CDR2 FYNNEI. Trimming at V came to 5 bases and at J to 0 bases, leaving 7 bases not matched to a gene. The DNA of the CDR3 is TGTGCCAGCAGTAAGGACAGGTCGAGCTCCTACAATGAGCAGTTCTTC. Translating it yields CASSKDRSSSYNEQFF.

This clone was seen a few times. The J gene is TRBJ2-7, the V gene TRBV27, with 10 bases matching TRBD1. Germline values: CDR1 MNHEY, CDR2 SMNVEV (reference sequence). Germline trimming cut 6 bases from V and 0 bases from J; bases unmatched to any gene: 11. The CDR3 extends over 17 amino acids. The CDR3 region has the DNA TGTGCCAGCAGCCCGGGACAGGGGCTTCCTAGCTCCTACGAGCAGTACTTC. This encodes CASSPGQGLPSSYEQYF.

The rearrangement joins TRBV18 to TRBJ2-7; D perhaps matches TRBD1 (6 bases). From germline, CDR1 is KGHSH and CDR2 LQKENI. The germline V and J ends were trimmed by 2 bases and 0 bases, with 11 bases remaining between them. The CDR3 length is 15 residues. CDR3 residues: CASSPIGQSSYEQYF. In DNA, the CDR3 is TGTGCCAGCTCACCAATAGGACAGAGCTCCTACGAGCAGTACTTC.

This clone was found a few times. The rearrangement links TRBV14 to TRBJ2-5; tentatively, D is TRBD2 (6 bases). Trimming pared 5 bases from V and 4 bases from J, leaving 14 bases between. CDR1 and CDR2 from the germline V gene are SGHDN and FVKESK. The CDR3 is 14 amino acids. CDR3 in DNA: TGTGCCAGCAGCTCGTTGGGGGGTGTAGAGACCCAGTACTTC. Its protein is CASSSLGGVETQYF.

In nucleotides, the CDR3 is TGTGCCAGCGGGGCAGGGCGTCAGCCCCAGCATTTT. It specifies CASGAGRQPQHF. The chain recombines TRBV2 with TRBJ1-5, with D possibly matching TRBD1 (5 bases). Per the germline V gene, CDR1 is SNHLY and CDR2 is FYNNEI. The CDR3 runs 12 residues. V was trimmed by 8 bases and J by 6 bases, leaving 11 bases between them.

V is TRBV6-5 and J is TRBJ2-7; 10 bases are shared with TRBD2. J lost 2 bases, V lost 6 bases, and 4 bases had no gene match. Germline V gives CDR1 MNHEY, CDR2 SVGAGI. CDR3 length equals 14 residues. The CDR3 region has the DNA TGTGCCAGCAGGCAAAGCGGGGGGGCCTACGAGCAGTACTTC. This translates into CASRQSGGAYEQYF.

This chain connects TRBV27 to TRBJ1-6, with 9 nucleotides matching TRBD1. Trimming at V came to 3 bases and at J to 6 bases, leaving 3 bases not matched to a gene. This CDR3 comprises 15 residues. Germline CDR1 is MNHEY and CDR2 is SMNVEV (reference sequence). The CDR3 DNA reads TGTGCCAGCAGTTTGATGGGACAGGGTAATTCACCCCTCCACTTT. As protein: CASSLMGQGNSPLHF.

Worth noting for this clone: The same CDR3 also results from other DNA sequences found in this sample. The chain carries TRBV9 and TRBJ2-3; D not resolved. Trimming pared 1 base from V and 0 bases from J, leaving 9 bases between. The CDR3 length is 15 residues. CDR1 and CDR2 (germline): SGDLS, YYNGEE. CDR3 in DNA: TGTGCCAGCAGCGTAACAGTATCTAGCACAGATACGCAGTATTTT. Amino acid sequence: CASSVTVSSTDTQYF. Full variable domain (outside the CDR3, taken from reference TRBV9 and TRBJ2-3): DSGVTQTPKHLITATGQRVTLRCSPRSGDLSVYWYQQSLDQGLQFLIQYYNGEERAKGNILERFSAQQFPDLHSELNLSSLELGDSALYFCASSVTVSSTDTQYFGPGTRLTVL.